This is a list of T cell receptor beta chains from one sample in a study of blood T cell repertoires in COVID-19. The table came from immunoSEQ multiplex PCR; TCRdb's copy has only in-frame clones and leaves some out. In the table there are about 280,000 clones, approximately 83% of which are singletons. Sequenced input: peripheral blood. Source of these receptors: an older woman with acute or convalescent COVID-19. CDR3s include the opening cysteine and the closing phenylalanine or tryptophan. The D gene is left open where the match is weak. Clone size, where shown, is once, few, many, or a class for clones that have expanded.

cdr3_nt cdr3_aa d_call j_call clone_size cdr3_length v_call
TGTGCCAGCAGCCAAGACAGGGGTTGGGAACCCCTCCACTTT CASSQDRGWEPLHF TRBD1 TRBJ1-6 NA 14 TRBV11-2
TGCAGCGGGGCTAGCGGGGACAATGAGCAGTTCTTC CSGASGDNEQFF TRBD2 TRBJ2-1 NA 12 TRBV29-1
TGTGCCAGCAGCTTGGGCCCTCCGAGCGGGGGGCAAGAGACCCAGTACTTC CASSLGPPSGGQETQYF TRBD2 TRBJ2-5 NA 17 TRBV7-6
TGTGCTGGGGGGGGCCCTTGGAGAAGTAATTCACCCCTCCACTTT CAGGGPWRSNSPLHF NA TRBJ1-6 NA 15 TRBV12-5
TGTGCCACCGCCTATCGAGGGTATGGAAACTATGGCTACACCTTC CATAYRGYGNYGYTF NA TRBJ1-2 NA 15 TRBV5-6
TGTGCCAGCAGCATTAGACATACTGGAGAGCAGTACTTC CASSIRHTGEQYF NA TRBJ2-7 NA 13 TRBV7-2
TGTGCCAGCAGCTCCCCCGGGGTCTCTGGAAACACCATATATTTT CASSSPGVSGNTIYF NA TRBJ1-3 NA 15 TRBV7-9
TGTGCCAGTAGGTACGACAGGGGGCTGAACTATGGCTACACCTTC CASRYDRGLNYGYTF TRBD1 TRBJ1-2 NA 15 TRBV19
TGTGCCAGCAGTGACCACCGACTAGCGGGGGAGCAGTACTTC CASSDHRLAGEQYF TRBD2 TRBJ2-7 NA 14 TRBV6-1
TGTGCCAGCAGTGATCAGGTCAACTATGGCTACACCTTC CASSDQVNYGYTF NA TRBJ1-2 few 13 TRBV2
TGTGCCAGCAGCATGTTACAGCGGGGGGGCTCCTACAATGAGCAGTTCTTC CASSMLQRGGSYNEQFF TRBD2 TRBJ2-1 NA 17 TRBV11-2
TGTGCCAGCAGGCGGGGGCCCTCGAACACCGGGGAGCTGTTTTTT CASRRGPSNTGELFF NA TRBJ2-2 NA 15 TRBV6-6
TGTGCCAGCAGTTACACAAGTTTGGTTTCACCCCTCCACTTT CASSYTSLVSPLHF NA TRBJ1-6 NA 14 TRBV2
TGTGCCTGGAGTCCACAGGGGTATGGCTACACCTTC CAWSPQGYGYTF TRBD1 TRBJ1-2 NA 12 TRBV30
TGTGCCAGCTCTCCAGCAGGAGGGGATTATGGCTACACCTTC CASSPAGGDYGYTF NA TRBJ1-2 NA 14 TRBV18
TGTGCCAGCAGTTCTTCAGGGAATTCACCCCTCCACTTT CASSSSGNSPLHF NA TRBJ1-6 NA 13 TRBV3-1/TRBV3-2
TGCGCCAGCAGCTTTCAGGGTTCGGATGGCTACACCTTC CASSFQGSDGYTF NA TRBJ1-2 many 13 TRBV5-1
TGTGCCAGCAGCTTTGGGGGGGCCTCCTACGAGCAGTACTTC CASSFGGASYEQYF NA TRBJ2-7 NA 14 TRBV7-9
TGTGCCAGCAGCCCATCTAACTTTGTACGCACAGATACGCAGTATTTT CASSPSNFVRTDTQYF NA TRBJ2-3 NA 16 TRBV3-1/TRBV3-2
TGTGCCAGCAGCCTCCGAGGGGACAGGTTGTACAATGAGCAGTTCTTC CASSLRGDRLYNEQFF TRBD1 TRBJ2-1 NA 16 TRBV9
TGTGCCAGTAGAAGTAGCGGGGCAGATACGCAGTATTTT CASRSSGADTQYF TRBD2 TRBJ2-3 NA 13 TRBV19
TGTGCCAGCAGTGTGAGGCAGGGCTCCTACAATGAGCAGTTCTTC CASSVRQGSYNEQFF NA TRBJ2-1 NA 15 TRBV2
TGTGCCAGCAGTTTGGGCCGGGGACAGGGGTTTATTGGCTACACCTTC CASSLGRGQGFIGYTF TRBD1 TRBJ1-2 NA 16 TRBV28
TGCGCCAGCAGCTTGGGCAGGGCTAACACTGAAGCTTTCTTT CASSLGRANTEAFF NA TRBJ1-1 NA 14 TRBV5-1
TGCAGTGCTAGGTCCGACAATGAGCAGTTCTTC CSARSDNEQFF NA TRBJ2-1 NA 11 TRBV20-1
TGTGCCAGTAGTAGGAGGGTCGACAGCGATCATCAGCCCCAGCATTTT CASSRRVDSDHQPQHF NA TRBJ1-5 NA 16 TRBV19
TGTGCCAGCAGTTACTCGAGGGAGGAGAGGAGCTATGGCTACACCTTC CASSYSREERSYGYTF NA TRBJ1-2 few 16 TRBV6-5
TGCGCCAGCAGCCATACAGGGCCCCCAGATACGCAGTATTTT CASSHTGPPDTQYF NA TRBJ2-3 NA 14 TRBV5-1
TGTGCCAGCAGTGTAAGGGTCGGGGGGCGGACGGCCGCCTTCTATGGCTACACCTTC CASSVRVGGRTAAFYGYTF NA TRBJ1-2 NA 19 TRBV6-1
TGTGCCAGCAGTAAACAGGTCTGGGACACCATATATTTT CASSKQVWDTIYF NA TRBJ1-3 NA 13 TRBV2
TGCGCCAGCAGCTTGGGGCCCCGCGGGAACACCGGGGAGCTGTTTTTT CASSLGPRGNTGELFF NA TRBJ2-2 once 16 TRBV5-1
TGTGCCAGCAGTGAAAGGCACAAGAGGCGATATGAAGCTTTCTTT CASSERHKRRYEAFF NA TRBJ1-1 NA 15 TRBV6-1
TGTGCCAGCAGCCCCTCAGGAGGGGTCTACGGAAACACCATATATTTT CASSPSGGVYGNTIYF NA TRBJ1-3 NA 16 TRBV7-2
TGTGCCAGCAGTTTGGGGCGGAAAGGAGAAGCTTTCTTT CASSLGRKGEAFF NA TRBJ1-1 NA 13 TRBV27
TGTGCCAGCAGTTTACAATTAAGACTAGCGCGGGTGAATGAGCAGTTCTTC CASSLQLRLARVNEQFF TRBD2 TRBJ2-1 NA 17 TRBV27
TGTGCCATCAGTGCAAGGGACTTAATTAGCACAGATACGCAGTATTTT CAISARDLISTDTQYF NA TRBJ2-3 NA 16 TRBV10-3
TGTGCCAGCAGCCGGGGACAGGGTGGCGCAGATACGCAGTATTTT CASSRGQGGADTQYF TRBD1 TRBJ2-3 NA 15 TRBV6-2/TRBV6-3
TGTGCCTGGAGGGGGGGAAGCAATCAGCCCCAGCATTTT CAWRGGSNQPQHF NA TRBJ1-5 NA 13 TRBV30
TGTGCCAGCAGCTTGGCACAGGGATTCCGAGAAAAACTGTTTTTT CASSLAQGFREKLFF NA TRBJ1-4 NA 15 TRBV5-8
TGTGCCAGCAGTTTCGTCAGGGGCAGTGAAAAACTGTTTTTT CASSFVRGSEKLFF NA TRBJ1-4 NA 14 TRBV27
TGTGCCAGCGGGGCGACTAGCAATCAGCCCCAGCATTTT CASGATSNQPQHF NA TRBJ1-5 NA 13 TRBV6-6
TGTGCCAGCAGCCGCGAGGGCAACAATCAGCCCCAGCATTTT CASSREGNNQPQHF NA TRBJ1-5 NA 14 TRBV4-2
TGTGCCAGCAGATCCCGGGACAGGGGCAGTTCACCCCTCCACTTT CASRSRDRGSSPLHF TRBD1 TRBJ1-6 NA 15 TRBV13
TGTGCCTGGCGAAGACGGGGGGCTGGGGAGCAGTTCTTC CAWRRRGAGEQFF NA TRBJ2-1 NA 13 TRBV6-5
TGCAGTGCTAGAGTCAGTGAAGCTTTCTTT CSARVSEAFF NA TRBJ1-1 NA 10 TRBV20-1
TGTGCCAGCAGTGAAGGGGCAGGAACTTATGGCTACACCTTC CASSEGAGTYGYTF NA TRBJ1-2 NA 14 TRBV2
TGTGCCAGCTCCCCCCCGAGCGGGGGGGCCGGGGAGCTGTTTTTT CASSPPSGGAGELFF TRBD2 TRBJ2-2 NA 15 TRBV5-4
TGTGCCAGTGGACAGGGGACGACCGGGGAGCTGTTTTTT CASGQGTTGELFF TRBD1 TRBJ2-2 few 13 TRBV2
TGTGCCACCAGCAGAGGTCAGGGGGCAGCTTTCTTT CATSRGQGAAFF TRBD1 TRBJ1-1 NA 12 TRBV15
TGTGCCAGCAGTGATAGCGGGGGGGTCCGAGGGACCCAGTACTTC CASSDSGGVRGTQYF TRBD2 TRBJ2-5 NA 15 TRBV2
TGTGCCAGCTCCATCGGGTCCTACAATGAGCAGTTCTTC CASSIGSYNEQFF NA TRBJ2-1 few 13 TRBV2
TGTGCCAGCAGCGCGACTGGGTGGACCCAGTACTTC CASSATGWTQYF NA TRBJ2-5 once 12 TRBV5-6
TGTGCCACCAACTCAGGGGGCGCGGGTGAAGCTTTCTTT CATNSGGAGEAFF TRBD1 TRBJ1-1 NA 13 TRBV2
TGTGCCAGCAGTGGTGACCGGGACAATGAAGCTTTCTTT CASSGDRDNEAFF NA TRBJ1-1 NA 13 TRBV2
TGTGCCAGCAGCCCGGGACAGAACTACGAGCAGTACTTC CASSPGQNYEQYF TRBD1 TRBJ2-7 NA 13 TRBV5-6
TGTGCCAGCAGGGCCTCCCGCCCCGTGAACACTGAAGCTTTCTTT CASRASRPVNTEAFF NA TRBJ1-1 NA 15 TRBV6-5
TGTGCTAGTGCCTTCGGACAGGGGGTCTACGAGCAGTACTTC CASAFGQGVYEQYF TRBD1 TRBJ2-7 NA 14 TRBV12-5
TGTGCCAGTAGTATTGCATTCTTACTCAATCAGCCCCAGCATTTT CASSIAFLLNQPQHF NA TRBJ1-5 NA 15 TRBV19